The 5 T cell receptor beta chains presented below share a single source sample, sequenced in a study of cytomegalovirus exposure and HLA in healthy donors. TCRdb's copy holds only in-frame clones and misses some; the assay was immunoSEQ multiplex PCR. This table has approximately 120,000 clones, approximately 94% appearing once. The sample comprised PBMCs. Receptors originate from a woman aged 18-29 years in good health and CMV-seronegative.

The chain carries TRBV11-1 and TRBJ2-1, with D maybe TRBD2 (5 bases). The V gene's germline CDR1 is SGHAT and CDR2 FQDESV (reference sequence). Trimming stripped 5 bases from V and 0 bases from J, with 8 bases between. This CDR3 is built from 14 residues. CDR3 protein: CASSRGGSYNEQFF. In nucleotides, the CDR3 is TGTGCCAGCAGCCGGGGTGGCTCCTACAATGAGCAGTTCTTC.

The chain employs TRBV6-6 and TRBJ2-5; possibly TRBD2 for D (5 bases). The ends were cut back, 2 bases at V and 4 bases at J, with 17 bases in the middle. CDR1 is MNHNY, CDR2 SVGAGI, per germline (reference sequence). This CDR3 spans 16 amino acids. In nucleotides, the CDR3 is TGTGCCAGCAGTTACCCGGGATCCTCACCTCTAGAGACCCAGTACTTC. Protein product: CASSYPGSSPLETQYF.

The CDR3 spells CASEWEARSNEQFF. CDR3 nucleotide sequence: TGTGCCAGCGAGTGGGAGGCCCGTAGCAATGAGCAGTTCTTC. This chain uses TRBV2 with TRBJ2-1, with D tentatively TRBD2 (6 bases). Germline CDR1 is SNHLY and CDR2 is FYNNEI. CDR3 length: 14 residues. Trimming cost V 8 bases and J 6 bases, with 17 bases left between them.

The chain couples TRBV6-5 to TRBJ2-7, with 10 bases matching TRBD1. This CDR3 comprises 14 residues. The germline V gene encodes CDR1 MNHEY and CDR2 SVGAGI. The junction had 6 bases not matched to a gene; V was cut back by 6 bases and J by 4 bases. This CDR3 reads CASRSGQGEYEQYF. The CDR3 DNA is TGTGCCAGCAGATCAGGACAGGGGGAATACGAGCAGTACTTC.

This chain uses TRBV4-1 with TRBJ1-1; D is perhaps TRBD1 (6 bases). CDR3 size: 17 residues. The V gene's germline CDR1 is MGHRA and CDR2 YSYEKL. V lost 4 bases, J lost 6 bases, and 24 bases lay in between. The DNA for the CDR3 is TGCGCCAGCAGCCCCACAGGGTTCTCCCTGGCCAGAGCTGAAGCTTTCTTT. Translating it yields CASSPTGFSLARAEAFF.